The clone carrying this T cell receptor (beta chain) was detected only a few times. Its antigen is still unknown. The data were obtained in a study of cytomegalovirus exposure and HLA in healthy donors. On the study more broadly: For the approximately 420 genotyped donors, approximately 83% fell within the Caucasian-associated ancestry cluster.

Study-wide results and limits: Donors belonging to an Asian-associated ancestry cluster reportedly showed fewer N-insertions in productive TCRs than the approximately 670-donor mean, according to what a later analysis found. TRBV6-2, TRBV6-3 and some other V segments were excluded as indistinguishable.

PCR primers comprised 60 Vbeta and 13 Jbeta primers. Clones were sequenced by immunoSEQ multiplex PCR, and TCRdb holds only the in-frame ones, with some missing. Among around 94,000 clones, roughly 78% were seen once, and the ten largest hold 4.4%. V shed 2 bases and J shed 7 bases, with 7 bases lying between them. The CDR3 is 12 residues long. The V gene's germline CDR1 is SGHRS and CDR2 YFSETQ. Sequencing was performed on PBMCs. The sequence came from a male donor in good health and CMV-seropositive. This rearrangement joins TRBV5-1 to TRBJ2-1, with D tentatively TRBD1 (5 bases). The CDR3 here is CASSLRTNEQFF. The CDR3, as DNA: TGCGCCAGCAGCTTAAGGACAAATGAGCAGTTCTTC.